This T cell receptor (beta chain) was recorded in a study of blood T cell repertoires in COVID-19. At the level of the study: Collection of acute and convalescent COVID-19 samples took place in the United States, Italy and Spain. Nucleic acid was either cDNA or gDNA, and it came from T cells, B-cell-depleted T cells, or PBMCs.

Recruited during active infection, patients (from Seattle) were subsequently followed longitudinally. How the authors handled the data: Cell counts per sample came from amplifying reference gene primers. Using immunoSEQ multiplex PCR, the repertoire was profiled, and TCRdb retains in-frame clones only, with some absent. V, J and clone size are taken as reported in that table, and D and trimming were inferred from the DNA itself. The sample yields around 180,000 clones, about 85% seen once. Sequencing was performed on peripheral blood. This clonotype originated in a man older than 75 with COVID-19, enrolled during active disease.

This CDR3 reads CATSDSGRGGLTDTQYF. DNA for the CDR3: TGTGCCACCAGTGATTCGGGGCGGGGGGGCCTTACAGATACGCAGTATTTT. The rearrangement uses TRBV24-1 and TRBJ2-3; 9 bases align to TRBD2. The CDR3 loop spans 17 amino acids. Germline V gene data show CDR1 as KGHDR and CDR2 as SFDVKD. V shed 2 bases and J 3 bases; nucleotides not matched to a gene: 8.